This paragraph covers one TCR beta chain sequence. What it recognizes is unknown. The data are from a study of cytomegalovirus exposure and HLA in healthy donors. Whole-study context: Across a few hundred genotyped donors, 81% landed in the Caucasian-associated ancestry cluster. Whole-study findings and limits: Presence/absence analyses supposed approximately even sequencing depth among donors. Likely technical artifact: a cluster of highly shared sequence variants.

Healthy bone marrow donors supplied every sample. This PCR relied on a set of 60 Vbeta primers and 13 Jbeta primers. Profiled with immunoSEQ multiplex PCR; TCRdb holds only in-frame clones, not every one. Counted here are 110,000 to 150,000 clones, 60% to 80% occurring once; the ten biggest clones make up 5% to 5.5%. The CDR3 runs 11 residues. V lost 6 bases and J lost 7; bases outside the gene matches: 2. CDR1 and CDR2 (germline): MNHEY, SMNVEV (reference sequence). The sequencing input was PBMCs. This TCR was sampled from a male donor in good health and CMV-seronegative. This chain links TRBV27 with TRBJ1-1; TRBD1 agrees at 7 bases. The CDR3 DNA sequence: TGTGCCAGCAGGAGACAGGGTGAAGCTTTCTTT. Translated: CASRRQGEAFF.